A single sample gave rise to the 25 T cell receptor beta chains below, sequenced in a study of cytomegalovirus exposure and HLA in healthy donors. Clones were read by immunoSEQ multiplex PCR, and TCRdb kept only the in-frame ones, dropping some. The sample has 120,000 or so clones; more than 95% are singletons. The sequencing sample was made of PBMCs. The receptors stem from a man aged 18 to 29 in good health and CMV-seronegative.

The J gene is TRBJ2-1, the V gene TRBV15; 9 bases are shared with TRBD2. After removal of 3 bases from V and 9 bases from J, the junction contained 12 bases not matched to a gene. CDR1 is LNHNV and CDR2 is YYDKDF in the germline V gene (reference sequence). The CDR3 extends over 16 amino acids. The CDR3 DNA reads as TGTGCCACCAGCAGGGGGTCGGGACTAGCCGGGGGTGAGCAGTTCTTC. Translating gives CATSRGSGLAGGEQFF.

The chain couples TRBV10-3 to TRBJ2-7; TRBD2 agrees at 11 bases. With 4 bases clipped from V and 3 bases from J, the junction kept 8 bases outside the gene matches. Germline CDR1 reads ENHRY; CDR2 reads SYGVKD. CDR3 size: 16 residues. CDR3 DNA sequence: TGTGCCATCAGTGTCCTGACTAGCGGGACCCGCTACGAGCAGTACTTC. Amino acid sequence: CAISVLTSGTRYEQYF.

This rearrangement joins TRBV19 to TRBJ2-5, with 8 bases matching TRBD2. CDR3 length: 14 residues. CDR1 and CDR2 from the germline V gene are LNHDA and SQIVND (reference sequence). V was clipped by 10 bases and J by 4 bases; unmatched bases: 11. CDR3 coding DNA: TGTGCCACCAACCATCGCGGGGGGCTAGAGACCCAGTACTTC. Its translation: CATNHRGGLETQYF. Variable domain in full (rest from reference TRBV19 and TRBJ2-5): DGGITQSPKYLFRKEGQNVTLSCEQNLNHDAMYWYRQDPGQGLRLIYYSQIVNDFQKGDIAEGYSVSREKKESFPLTVTSAQKNPTAFYLCATNHRGGLETQYFGPGTRLLVL.

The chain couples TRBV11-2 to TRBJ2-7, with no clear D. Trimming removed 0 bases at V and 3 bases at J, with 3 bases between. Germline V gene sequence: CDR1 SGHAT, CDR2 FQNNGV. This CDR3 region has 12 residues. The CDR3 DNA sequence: TGTGCCAGCAGCTTAGACAGCTACGAGCAGTACTTC. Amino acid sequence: CASSLDSYEQYF.

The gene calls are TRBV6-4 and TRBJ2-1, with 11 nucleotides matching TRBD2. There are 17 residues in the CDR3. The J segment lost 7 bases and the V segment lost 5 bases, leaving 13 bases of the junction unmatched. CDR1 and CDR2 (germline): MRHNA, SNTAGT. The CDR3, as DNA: TGTGCCAGCAGTCATCTGCCGGGGGCTAGCGGGGGGAATGAGCAGTTCTTC. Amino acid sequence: CASSHLPGASGGNEQFF.

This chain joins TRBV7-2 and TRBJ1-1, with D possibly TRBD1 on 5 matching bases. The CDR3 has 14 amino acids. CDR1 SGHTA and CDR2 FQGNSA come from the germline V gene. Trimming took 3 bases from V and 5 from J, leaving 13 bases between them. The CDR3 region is CASSFGHQGTEAFF. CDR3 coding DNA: TGTGCCAGCAGCTTCGGACACCAGGGAACTGAAGCTTTCTTT. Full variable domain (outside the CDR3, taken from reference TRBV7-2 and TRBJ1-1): GAGVSQSPSNKVTEKGKDVELRCDPISGHTALYWYRQSLGQGLEFLIYFQGNSAPDKSGLPSDRFSAERTGGSVSTLTIQRTQQEDSAVYLCASSFGHQGTEAFFGQGTRLTVV.

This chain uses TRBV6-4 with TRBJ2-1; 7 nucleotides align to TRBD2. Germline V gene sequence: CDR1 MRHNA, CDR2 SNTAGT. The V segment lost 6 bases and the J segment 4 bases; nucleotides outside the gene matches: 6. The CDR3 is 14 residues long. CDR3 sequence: CASSLRGGYNEQFF. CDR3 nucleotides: TGTGCCAGCAGCCTGCGGGGAGGGTACAATGAGCAGTTCTTC.

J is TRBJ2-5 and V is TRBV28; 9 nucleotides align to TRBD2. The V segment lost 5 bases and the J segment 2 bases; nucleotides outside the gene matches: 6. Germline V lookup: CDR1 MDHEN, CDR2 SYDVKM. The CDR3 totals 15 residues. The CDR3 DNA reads TGTGCCAGCAGTCTAGCGGGGTATGATCAAGAGACCCAGTACTTC. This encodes CASSLAGYDQETQYF.

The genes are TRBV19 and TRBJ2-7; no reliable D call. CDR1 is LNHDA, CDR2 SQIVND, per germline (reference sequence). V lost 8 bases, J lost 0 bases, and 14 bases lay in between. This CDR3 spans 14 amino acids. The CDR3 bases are TGTGCCAGTTCTCACGCGCGGAACTCCTACGAGCAGTACTTC. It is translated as CASSHARNSYEQYF.

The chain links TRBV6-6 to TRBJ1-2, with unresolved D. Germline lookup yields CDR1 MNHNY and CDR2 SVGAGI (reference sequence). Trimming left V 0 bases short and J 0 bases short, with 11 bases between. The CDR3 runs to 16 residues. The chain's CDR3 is CASSYSNSRPNYGYTF. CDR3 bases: TGTGCCAGCAGTTACTCGAACAGCCGTCCTAACTATGGCTACACCTTC.

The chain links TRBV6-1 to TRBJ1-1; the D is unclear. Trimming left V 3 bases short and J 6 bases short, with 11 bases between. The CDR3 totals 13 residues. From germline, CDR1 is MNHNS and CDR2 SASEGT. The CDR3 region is CASSDRVYAEAFF. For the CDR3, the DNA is TGTGCCAGCAGTGACCGGGTCTACGCTGAAGCTTTCTTT.

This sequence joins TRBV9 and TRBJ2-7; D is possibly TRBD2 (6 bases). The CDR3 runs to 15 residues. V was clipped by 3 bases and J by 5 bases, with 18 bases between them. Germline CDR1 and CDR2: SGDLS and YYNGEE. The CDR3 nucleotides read TGTGCCAGCAGCGGCGGGACCAACGTTGCTAACGAGCAGTACTTC. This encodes CASSGGTNVANEQYF.

CDR3 loop: CASRRVEGADGELFF. CDR3 coding DNA: TGTGCCAGCAGACGGGTGGAGGGGGCTGACGGGGAGCTGTTTTTT. The chain is built from TRBV7-3 and TRBJ2-2; TRBD1 might be the D (7 bases). Looked up from germline, CDR1 is SGHTA and CDR2 is FQGTGA. The CDR3 is 15 amino acids. V lost 6 bases to trimming and J lost 7 bases, with 18 bases between them.

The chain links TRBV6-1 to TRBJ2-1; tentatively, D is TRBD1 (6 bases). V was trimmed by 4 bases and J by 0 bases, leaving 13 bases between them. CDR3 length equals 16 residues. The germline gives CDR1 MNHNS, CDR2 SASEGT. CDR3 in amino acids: CASSGTGSGSYNEQFF. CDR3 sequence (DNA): TGTGCCAGCAGTGGTACAGGGTCCGGCTCCTACAATGAGCAGTTCTTC.

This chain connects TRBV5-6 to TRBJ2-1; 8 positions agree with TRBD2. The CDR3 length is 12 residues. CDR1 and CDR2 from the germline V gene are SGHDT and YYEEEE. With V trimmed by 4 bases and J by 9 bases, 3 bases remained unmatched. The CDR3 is CASSPGGAEQFF. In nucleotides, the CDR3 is TGTGCCAGCAGCCCGGGGGGGGCTGAGCAGTTCTTC.

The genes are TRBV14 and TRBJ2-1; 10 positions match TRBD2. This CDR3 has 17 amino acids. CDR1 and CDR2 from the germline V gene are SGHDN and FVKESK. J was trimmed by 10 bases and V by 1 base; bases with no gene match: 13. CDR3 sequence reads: CASSQVLAGWTLGEQFF. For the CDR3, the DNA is TGTGCCAGCAGCCAAGTACTAGCGGGATGGACCCTCGGCGAGCAGTTCTTC.

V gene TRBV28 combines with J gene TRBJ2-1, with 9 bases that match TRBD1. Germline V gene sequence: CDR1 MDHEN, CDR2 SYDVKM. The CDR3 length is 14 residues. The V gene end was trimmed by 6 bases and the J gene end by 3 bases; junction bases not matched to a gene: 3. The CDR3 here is CASSHRGLYNEQFF. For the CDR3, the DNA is TGTGCCAGCAGCCACAGGGGGCTCTACAATGAGCAGTTCTTC.

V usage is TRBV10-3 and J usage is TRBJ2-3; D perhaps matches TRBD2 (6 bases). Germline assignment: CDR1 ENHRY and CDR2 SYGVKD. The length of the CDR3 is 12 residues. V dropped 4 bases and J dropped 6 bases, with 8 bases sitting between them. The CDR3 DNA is TGTGCCATCAGTGGAGGAGGGGATACGCAGTATTTT. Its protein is CAISGGGDTQYF.

The CDR3 DNA reads as TGTGCCAGCAGCCCCGACAGGGCCGGCTATGGCTACACCTTC. Protein product: CASSPDRAGYGYTF. The chain combines TRBV7-2 with TRBJ1-2, with TRBD1 identical over 7 bases. Trimming at V came to 5 bases and at J to 4 bases, leaving 7 bases not matched to a gene. The CDR3 extends over 14 amino acids. From germline, CDR1 is SGHTA and CDR2 FQGNSA.

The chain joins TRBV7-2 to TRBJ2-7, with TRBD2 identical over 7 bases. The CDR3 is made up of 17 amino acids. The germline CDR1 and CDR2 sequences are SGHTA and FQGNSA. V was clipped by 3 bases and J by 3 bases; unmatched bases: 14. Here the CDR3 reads CASSFPGGGTIDYEQYF. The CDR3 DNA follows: TGTGCCAGCAGCTTCCCCGGAGGAGGGACTATCGACTACGAGCAGTACTTC.

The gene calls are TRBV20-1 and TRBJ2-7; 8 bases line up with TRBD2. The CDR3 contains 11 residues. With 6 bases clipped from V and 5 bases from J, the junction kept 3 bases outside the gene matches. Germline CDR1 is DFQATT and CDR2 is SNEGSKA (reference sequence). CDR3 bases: TGCAGTGCCTCAGCGGGGGACGAGCAGTACTTC. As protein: CSASAGDEQYF.

CDR3 amino acids: CASSLNYGTEDSYGYTF. The CDR3, as DNA: TGTGCCAGTAGTCTTAACTACGGGACAGAGGACTCCTATGGCTACACCTTC. V and J are TRBV19 and TRBJ1-2; 7 bases match TRBD1. This CDR3 has 17 residues. V lost 5 bases, J lost 4 bases, and 16 bases stayed unmatched. Germline assignment: CDR1 LNHDA and CDR2 SQIVND (reference sequence).

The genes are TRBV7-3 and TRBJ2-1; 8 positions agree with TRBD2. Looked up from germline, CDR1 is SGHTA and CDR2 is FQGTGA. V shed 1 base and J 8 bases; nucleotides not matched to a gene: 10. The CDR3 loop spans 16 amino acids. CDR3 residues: CASSLIAAGGRDEQFF. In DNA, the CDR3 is TGTGCCAGCAGCTTAATAGCGGCGGGAGGTCGGGATGAGCAGTTCTTC. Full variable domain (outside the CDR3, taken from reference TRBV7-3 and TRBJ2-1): GAGVSQTPSNKVTEKGKYVELRCDPISGHTALYWYRQSLGQGPEFLIYFQGTGAADDSGLPNDRFFAVRPEGSVSTLKIQRTERGDSAVYLCASSLIAAGGRDEQFFGPGTRLTVL.

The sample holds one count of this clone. CDR3 amino acids: CASSRPGLQETQYF. The CDR3 bases are TGTGCCAGCAGTCGCCCGGGACTCCAAGAGACCCAGTACTTC. This chain uses TRBV28 with TRBJ2-5; maybe TRBD2 (6 bases). There are 14 residues in the CDR3. Germline V gives CDR1 MDHEN, CDR2 SYDVKM. The V end lost 5 bases, the J end lost 1 base, and 11 bases lay between the germline ends.

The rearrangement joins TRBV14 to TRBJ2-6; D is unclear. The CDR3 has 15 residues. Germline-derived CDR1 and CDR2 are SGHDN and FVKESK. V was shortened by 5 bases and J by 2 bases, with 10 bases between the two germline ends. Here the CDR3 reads CASSTQRPGANVLTF. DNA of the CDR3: TGTGCCAGCAGCACTCAGCGACCTGGGGCCAACGTCCTGACTTTC.